These 14 T cell receptor beta chains came from one sample sequenced in a study of T cell responses to AZD1222 COVID-19 vaccine. The assay was immunoSEQ multiplex PCR, and TCRdb's table has in-frame clones only and misses some. The table has approximately 180,000 clones, 85% to 90% seen once. The sample consisted of peripheral blood, taken on day 0 of AZD1222 vaccination. Receptor source: an adult in good health.

This clone has more than one count but fewer than ten. The chain couples TRBV18 to TRBJ1-4; weak D call: TRBD1 (6 bases). V was cut by 6 bases and J by 7 bases, with 12 bases left in between. Looked up from germline, CDR1 is KGHSH and CDR2 is LQKENI. This CDR3 has 13 amino acids. CDR3 sequence (DNA): TGTGCCAGCTCTCGGGACAAGCTTGAAAAACTGTTTTTT. It codes for CASSRDKLEKLFF.

The chain couples TRBV7-2 to TRBJ2-7, with 9 positions matching TRBD2. The trim removed 1 base at V and 3 bases at J, leaving 13 bases unmatched. This CDR3 has 18 amino acids. Looked up from germline, CDR1 is SGHTA and CDR2 is FQGNSA. The chain's CDR3 is CASSLGASGGSKNYEQYF. DNA for the CDR3: TGTGCCAGCAGCTTAGGGGCGAGCGGGGGGTCAAAGAACTACGAGCAGTACTTC.

The chain uses TRBV4-2 and TRBJ2-3; possible D gene TRBD2, 5 bases. The CDR3 length is 15 residues. The ends were cut back, 1 base at V and 0 bases at J, with 8 bases in the middle. Germline values: CDR1 LGHNA, CDR2 YNFKEQ. CDR3 nucleotides: TGTGCCAGCAGCCAAGGCGAGGGAAGCACAGATACGCAGTATTTT. It codes for CASSQGEGSTDTQYF.

This clone appeared once. The rearrangement joins TRBV13 to TRBJ2-1; 12 nucleotides align to TRBD1. Germline CDR1 PRHDT, CDR2 FYEKMQ (reference sequence). With 2 bases clipped from V and 9 bases from J, the junction kept 2 bases outside the gene matches. The CDR3 runs 14 residues. CDR3 region: CASSLRDRGLEQFF. DNA of the CDR3: TGTGCCAGCAGCTTAAGGGACAGGGGGCTTGAGCAGTTCTTC.

J is TRBJ1-4 and V is TRBV21-1. TRBV21-1 is a known pseudogene. The CDR3 length is 14 residues. CDR3 amino acids: CASSKEGGREKLFF. In nucleotides, the CDR3 is TGTGCCAGCAGCAAAGAGGGGGGGAGAGAAAAACTGTTTTTT.

Only one count was recorded for this clone. This chain uses TRBV6-1 with TRBJ1-2, with D possibly matching TRBD1 (6 bases). V lost 3 bases and J 4 bases, leaving 9 bases between the germline ends. The V gene's germline CDR1 is MNHNS and CDR2 SASEGT. The CDR3 length is 13 residues. The CDR3 region is CASSDDRRYGYTF. The CDR3 DNA is TGTGCCAGCAGTGACGACAGGCGCTATGGCTACACCTTC.

V and J are TRBV2 and TRBJ2-7; perhaps TRBD1 as D (5 bases). The CDR3 spans 13 residues. Trimming left V 9 bases short and J 3 bases short, with 15 bases between. Per germline, CDR1 SNHLY and CDR2 FYNNEI. The CDR3 sequence is CASAARVVYEQYF. As DNA, the CDR3 is TGTGCCAGTGCGGCCAGGGTGGTCTACGAGCAGTACTTC.

The table lists this clone with a count of one. CDR3 protein: CASTNRDRGYYGYTF. DNA of the CDR3: TGTGCCAGCACCAACCGGGACAGGGGGTACTATGGCTACACCTTC. The chain employs TRBV2 and TRBJ1-2; 11 positions match TRBD1. Trimming at V came to 7 bases and at J to 3 bases, leaving 7 bases not matched to a gene. Germline CDR1 and CDR2: SNHLY and FYNNEI. CDR3 length equals 15 residues.

The chain combines TRBV28 with TRBJ2-2; D uncertain. V lost 3 bases, J lost 5 bases, and 7 bases lay in between. The CDR3 covers 13 residues. Germline V lookup: CDR1 MDHEN, CDR2 SYDVKM. The CDR3 sequence is CASSFRETGELFF. CDR3 sequence (DNA): TGTGCCAGCAGTTTTAGGGAAACCGGGGAGCTGTTTTTT.

This chain links TRBV11-2 with TRBJ2-1; TRBD1 matches 10 bases. J gave up 9 bases and V 5 bases, and 10 bases lay outside the gene matches. The CDR3 length is 15 residues. Germline CDR1 and CDR2: SGHAT and FQNNGV. The CDR3 bases are TGTGCCAGCAGCCTCGACAGGGGGCGACATGGTGAGCAGTTCTTC. As protein: CASSLDRGRHGEQFF. The full variable domain, completed using reference TRBV11-2 and TRBJ2-1, is EAGVAQSPRYKIIEKRQSVAFWCNPISGHATLYWYQQILGQGPKLLIQFQNNGVVDDSQLPKDRFSAERLKGVDSTLKIQPAKLEDSAVYLCASSLDRGRHGEQFFGPGTRLTVL.

The rearrangement joins TRBV7-6 to TRBJ2-5, with TRBD1 matching over 7 bases. Germline CDR1 SGHVS, CDR2 FNYEAQ. The CDR3 covers 15 residues. The junction had 11 bases not matched to a gene; V was cut back by 5 bases and J by 5 bases. CDR3 sequence reads: CASSLDRVSGETQYF. CDR3 nucleotides: TGTGCCAGCAGCCTCGACAGGGTGTCCGGTGAGACCCAGTACTTC.

The chain carries TRBV27 and TRBJ2-3; D is ambiguous. Germline V gene sequence: CDR1 MNHEY, CDR2 SMNVEV (reference sequence). V was shortened by 6 bases and J by 4 bases, with 14 bases between the two germline ends. The CDR3 runs to 14 residues. CDR3 DNA: TGTGCCAGCAGGATGAGTCGGGTCCCAGATACGCAGTATTTT. Translation gives CASRMSRVPDTQYF.

This CDR3 reads CASTSDMGWTEAFF. The CDR3 DNA reads as TGTGCCAGCACCTCGGACATGGGGTGGACTGAAGCTTTCTTT. The J gene is TRBJ1-1, the V gene TRBV3-1 (or the pseudogene TRBV3-2); TRBD1 is a possible D gene (5 bases). The length of the CDR3 is 14 residues. The germline V gene has CDR1 LGHDT and CDR2 YNNKEL (reference sequence). V lost 7 bases, J lost 5 bases, and 17 bases lay in between.

The V call is TRBV7-2, the J call TRBJ2-1; weak D call: TRBD2 (5 bases). CDR3 length equals 13 residues. From germline, CDR1 is SGHTA and CDR2 FQGNSA. Trimming removed 5 bases at V and 0 bases at J, with 5 bases between. The CDR3 bases are TGTGCCAGCAGCCGGGACTCCTACAATGAGCAGTTCTTC. Its translation is CASSRDSYNEQFF.